The rows below give T cell receptor beta chains drawn from one sample of a study of T cell responses to AZD1222 COVID-19 vaccine. TCRdb keeps only in-frame clones here, not all; method: immunoSEQ multiplex PCR. The sample yields 110,000 to 150,000 clones, approximately 83% seen once. The sequencing here drew on peripheral blood, taken on day 0 of AZD1222 vaccination. Receptors originate from an adult in good health. Each CDR3 is given without its conserved first and last residue. A D gene is named only where the DNA matches it firmly.

v_call,cdr3_length,j_call,d_call,cdr3_aa
TRBV5-1,12,TRBJ2-3,TRBD1,ASSTGQSTDTQY
TRBV7-8,13,TRBJ2-2,.,ASSQGTGYTGELF
TRBV9,12,TRBJ1-5,.,ASSPDSSNQPQH
TRBV6-5,12,TRBJ1-1,.,ASSYTLLGTEAF
TRBV7-8,15,TRBJ2-2,TRBD2,ASSPRTSGSLAGELF
TRBV19,15,TRBJ1-1,.,ASSIQGPSLGDTEAF
TRBV11-2,9,TRBJ2-3,.,ASSSFLSQY
TRBV12-5,16,TRBJ2-7,TRBD2,ASGLVRSGSSGTYEQY
TRBV28,13,TRBJ1-4,TRBD1,ASSSWTGVNEKLF
TRBV27,10,TRBJ2-1,.,ASSLIGNEQF
TRBV5-4,11,TRBJ1-1,.,ASSLDAGTEAF
TRBV4-2,12,TRBJ1-2,.,ASSPMTSSSGYT
TRBV6-5,12,TRBJ1-1,.,ASRPRDWGTEAF
TRBV7-2,9,TRBJ2-5,.,ASSLQETQY
TRBV5-1,12,TRBJ2-1,.,ASRDQGRDNEQF
TRBV18,16,TRBJ2-3,TRBD2,ASSPSFSGGAGADTQY
TRBV4-1,15,TRBJ1-3,TRBD1,ASSQGRGGERGNTIY
TRBV19,13,TRBJ1-2,TRBD1,ASGPTGGGGYGYT
TRBV30,12,TRBJ2-7,.,AWSEVTQAHEQY
TRBV4-1,13,TRBJ1-6,.,ASSPGEGQDSPLH
TRBV28,13,TRBJ1-2,TRBD1,ASSSTGGANYGYT
TRBV28,11,TRBJ1-1,.,ASSLTGPPEAF
TRBV11-3,15,TRBJ2-5,TRBD2,ASSRRASGRAAETQY
TRBV9,12,TRBJ2-5,TRBD1,ASSVETGGETQY
TRBV5-1,13,TRBJ1-4,.,ASSTGPPANEKLF
TRBV30,9,TRBJ1-3,.,AWRGGNTIY
TRBV28,10,TRBJ1-4,.,ASSLFNEKLF
TRBV19,17,TRBJ2-3,TRBD2,ASSIVPWTSGGDTDTQY
TRBV6-5,11,TRBJ2-7,.,ASSYRTPGEQY
TRBV5-1,13,TRBJ2-2,TRBD1,ASSLGQGGTGELF
TRBV5-4,14,TRBJ2-7,TRBD1,ASSLIGQGISHEQY
TRBV18,11,TRBJ1-2,.,ASSPQRGDGYT
TRBV25-1,12,TRBJ2-2,.,ASSESRGSGELF
TRBV11-2,9,TRBJ2-7,.,ASSLGDEQY
TRBV5-5,14,TRBJ1-5,.,ASSLGLGWDDQPQH
TRBV27,9,TRBJ2-7,.,AGIGVYEQY
TRBV7-9,11,TRBJ1-6,.,ASSPSEGSPLH
TRBV18,13,TRBJ2-5,TRBD1,ASSPMDRGGETQY
TRBV3-1/TRBV3-2,12,TRBJ1-1,.,ASRLQGLNTEAF
TRBV11-2,15,TRBJ2-7,TRBD2,ASSLLTSGRSIYEQY
TRBV29-1,12,TRBJ2-3,.,SVERGTGTDTQY
TRBV19,13,TRBJ2-1,TRBD1,ASSPPDRAYNEQF
TRBV9,14,TRBJ2-6,.,ASSPREGSGANVLT
TRBV5-1,13,TRBJ1-1,TRBD1,ASSLEGRGLSEAF
TRBV7-9,13,TRBJ1-2,.,ASSLSSEGNYGYT
TRBV9,12,TRBJ1-4,TRBD1,ASSVGGGTEKLF
TRBV7-2,12,TRBJ1-2,TRBD1,ASSPGQGVEGYT
TRBV19,15,TRBJ2-3,.,ASSRAARNSGTDTQY